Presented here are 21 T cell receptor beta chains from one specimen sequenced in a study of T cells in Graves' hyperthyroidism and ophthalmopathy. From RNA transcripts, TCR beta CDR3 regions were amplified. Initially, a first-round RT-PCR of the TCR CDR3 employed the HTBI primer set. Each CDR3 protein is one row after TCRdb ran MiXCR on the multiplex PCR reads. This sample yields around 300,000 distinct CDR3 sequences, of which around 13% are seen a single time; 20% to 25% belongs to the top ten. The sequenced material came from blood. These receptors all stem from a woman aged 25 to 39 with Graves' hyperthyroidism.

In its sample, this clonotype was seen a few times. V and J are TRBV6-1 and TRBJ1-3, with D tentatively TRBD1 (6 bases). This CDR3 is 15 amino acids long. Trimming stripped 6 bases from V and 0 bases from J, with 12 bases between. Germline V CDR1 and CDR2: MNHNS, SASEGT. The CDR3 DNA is TGTGCCAGCAGCAGGGGCGGGGACTCTGGAAACACCATATATTTT. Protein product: CASSRGGDSGNTIYF.

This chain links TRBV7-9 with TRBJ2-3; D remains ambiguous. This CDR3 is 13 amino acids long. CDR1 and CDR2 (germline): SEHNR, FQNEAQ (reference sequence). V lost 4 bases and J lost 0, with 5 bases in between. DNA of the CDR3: TGTGCCAGCAGCTCCCAGAGCACAGATACGCAGTATTTT. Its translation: CASSSQSTDTQYF. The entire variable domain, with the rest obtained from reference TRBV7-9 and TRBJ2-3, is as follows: DTGVSQNPRHKITKRGQNVTFRCDPISEHNRLYWYRQTLGQGPEFLTYFQNEAQLEKSRLLSDRFSAERPKGSFSTLEIQRTEQGDSAMYLCASSSQSTDTQYFGPGTRLTVL.

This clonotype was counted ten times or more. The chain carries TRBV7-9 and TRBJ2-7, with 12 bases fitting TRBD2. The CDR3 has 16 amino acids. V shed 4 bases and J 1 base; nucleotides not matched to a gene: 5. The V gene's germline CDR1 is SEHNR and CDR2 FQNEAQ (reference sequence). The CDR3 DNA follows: TGTGCCAGCAGCTACCTAGCGGGAGGGAGGTCCTACGAGCAGTACTTC. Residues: CASSYLAGGRSYEQYF.

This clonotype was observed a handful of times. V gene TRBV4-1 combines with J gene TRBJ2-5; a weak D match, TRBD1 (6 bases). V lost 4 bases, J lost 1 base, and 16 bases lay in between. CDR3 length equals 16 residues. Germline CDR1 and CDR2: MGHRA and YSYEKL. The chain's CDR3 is CASSPFPGTPQETQYF. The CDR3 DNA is TGCGCCAGCAGCCCCTTCCCAGGGACACCCCAAGAGACCCAGTACTTC.

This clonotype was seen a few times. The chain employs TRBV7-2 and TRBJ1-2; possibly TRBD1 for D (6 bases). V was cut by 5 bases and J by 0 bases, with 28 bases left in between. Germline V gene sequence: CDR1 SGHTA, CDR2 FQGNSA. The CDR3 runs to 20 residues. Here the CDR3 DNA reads TGTGCCAGCAGCCGAAAAGCGGGTCGCACCCGCCCAGGGGCTAACTATGGCTACACCTTC. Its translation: CASSRKAGRTRPGANYGYTF.

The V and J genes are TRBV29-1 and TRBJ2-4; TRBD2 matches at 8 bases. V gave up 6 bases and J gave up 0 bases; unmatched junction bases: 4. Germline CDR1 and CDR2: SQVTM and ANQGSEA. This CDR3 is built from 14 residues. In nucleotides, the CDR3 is TGCAGCGTACTAGCGGACTTAGCCAAAAACATTCAGTACTTC. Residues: CSVLADLAKNIQYF.

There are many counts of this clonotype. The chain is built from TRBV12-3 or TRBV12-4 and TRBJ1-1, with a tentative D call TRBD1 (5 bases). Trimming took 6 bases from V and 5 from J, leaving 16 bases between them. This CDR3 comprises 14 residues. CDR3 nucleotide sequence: TGTGCCAGCAGCCCGCTTCAGGGTCGGACTGAAGCTTTCTTT. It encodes CASSPLQGRTEAFF.

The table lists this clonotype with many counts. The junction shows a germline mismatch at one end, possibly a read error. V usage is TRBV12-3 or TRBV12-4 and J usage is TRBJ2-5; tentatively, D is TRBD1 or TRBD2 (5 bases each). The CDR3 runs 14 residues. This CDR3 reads CASSLDGAQEAQYF. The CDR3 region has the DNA TGTGCCAGCAGTCTTGACGGGGCTCAAGAGGCCCAGTACTTC.

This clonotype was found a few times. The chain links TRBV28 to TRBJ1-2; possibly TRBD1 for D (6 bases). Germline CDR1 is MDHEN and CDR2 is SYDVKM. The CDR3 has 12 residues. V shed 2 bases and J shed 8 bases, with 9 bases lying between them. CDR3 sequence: CASSLVGGGYTF. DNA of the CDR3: TGTGCCAGCAGTTTAGTTGGGGGCGGCTACACCTTC.

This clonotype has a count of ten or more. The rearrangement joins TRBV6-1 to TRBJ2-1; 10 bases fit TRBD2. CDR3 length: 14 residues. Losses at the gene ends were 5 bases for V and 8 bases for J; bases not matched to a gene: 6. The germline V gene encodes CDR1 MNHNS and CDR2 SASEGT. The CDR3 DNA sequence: TGTGCCAGCAGTACGGGACTAGCGAGGCATGAGCAGTTCTTC. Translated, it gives CASSTGLARHEQFF.

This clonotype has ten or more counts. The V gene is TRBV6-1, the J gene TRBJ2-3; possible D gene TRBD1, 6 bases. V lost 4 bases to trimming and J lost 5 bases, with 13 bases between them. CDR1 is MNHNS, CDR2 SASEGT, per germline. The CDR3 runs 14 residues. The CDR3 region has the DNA TGTGCCAGCAGTGTAAAACAGGGAAGAGATACGCAGTATTTT. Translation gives CASSVKQGRDTQYF.

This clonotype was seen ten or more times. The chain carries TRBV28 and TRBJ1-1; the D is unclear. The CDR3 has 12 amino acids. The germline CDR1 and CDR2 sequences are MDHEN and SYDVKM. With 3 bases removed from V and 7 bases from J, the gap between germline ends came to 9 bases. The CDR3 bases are TGTGCCAGCAGTTTCCGACCGCTTGAAGCTTTCTTT. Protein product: CASSFRPLEAFF.

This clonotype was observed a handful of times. Here the CDR3 reads CASSSAGPMNTEAFF. The CDR3, as DNA: TGTGCCAGCAGTTCGGCGGGGCCCATGAACACTGAAGCTTTCTTT. The chain has TRBV28 and TRBJ1-1; D possibly corresponds to TRBD1 (5 bases). The CDR3 spans 15 residues. Looked up from germline, CDR1 is MDHEN and CDR2 is SYDVKM. The V end lost 4 bases, the J end lost 0 bases, and 12 bases lay between the germline ends.

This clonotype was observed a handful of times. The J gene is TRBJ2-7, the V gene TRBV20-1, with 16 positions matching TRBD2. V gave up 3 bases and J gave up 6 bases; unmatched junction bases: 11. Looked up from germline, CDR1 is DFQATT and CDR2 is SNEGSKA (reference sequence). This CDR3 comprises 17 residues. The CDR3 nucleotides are TGCAGTGCTAGCGGGACTAGCGGGAGGGAATCGCAGGGCGAGCAGTACTTC. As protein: CSASGTSGRESQGEQYF.

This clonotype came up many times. CDR3 coding DNA: TGTGCCAGCAGTTTAGAACGGGGGGGGATTAGCAATCAGCCCCAGCATTTT. Protein sequence: CASSLERGGISNQPQHF. The chain employs TRBV28 and TRBJ1-5; D may be TRBD1 (5 bases). Trimming stripped 2 bases from V and 0 bases from J, with 14 bases between. The CDR3 runs to 17 residues. Per the germline V gene, CDR1 is MDHEN and CDR2 is SYDVKM. The whole variable domain, remainder taken from reference TRBV28 and TRBJ1-5, is DVKVTQSSRYLVKRTGEKVFLECVQDMDHENMFWYRQDPGLGLRLIYFSYDVKMKEKGDIPEGYSVSREKKERFSLILESASTNQTSMYLCASSLERGGISNQPQHFGDGTRLSIL.

The CDR3 is CASSLRDRESTDTQYF. DNA for the CDR3: TGTGCCAGCAGCTTAAGGGACAGGGAGAGCACAGATACGCAGTATTTT. The rearrangement uses TRBV7-9 and TRBJ2-3; 9 bases align to TRBD1. The CDR3 has 16 amino acids. CDR1 and CDR2 from the germline V gene are SEHNR and FQNEAQ (reference sequence). Unmatched junction bases numbered 3, after V lost 2 bases and J lost 0 bases.

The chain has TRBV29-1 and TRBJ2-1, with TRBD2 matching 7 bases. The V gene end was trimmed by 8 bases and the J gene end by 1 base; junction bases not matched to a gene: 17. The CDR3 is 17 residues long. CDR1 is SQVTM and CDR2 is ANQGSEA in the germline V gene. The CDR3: CSTQYQRDLKSYNEQFF. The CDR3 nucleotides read TGCAGCACTCAATACCAGCGGGACTTGAAATCCTACAATGAGCAGTTCTTC.

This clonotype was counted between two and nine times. CDR3 coding DNA: TGTGCCAGCAGCCGAGCGGTAGCGGACTACAATGAGCAGTTCTTC. Protein product: CASSRAVADYNEQFF. The gene calls are TRBV7-2 and TRBJ2-1, with D perhaps TRBD2 (6 bases). The germline CDR1 and CDR2 sequences are SGHTA and FQGNSA. V was clipped by 5 bases and J by 3 bases, with 14 bases between them. The CDR3 spans 15 residues. The whole variable domain, remainder taken from reference TRBV7-2 and TRBJ2-1, is GAGVSQSPSNKVTEKGKDVELRCDPISGHTALYWYRQSLGQGLEFLIYFQGNSAPDKSGLPSDRFSAERTGGSVSTLTIQRTQQEDSAVYLCASSRAVADYNEQFFGPGTRLTVL.

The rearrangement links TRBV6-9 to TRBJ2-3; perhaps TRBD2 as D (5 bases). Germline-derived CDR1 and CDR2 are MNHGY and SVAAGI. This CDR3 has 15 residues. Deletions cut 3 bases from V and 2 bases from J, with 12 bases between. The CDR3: CASSYGGINTDTQYF. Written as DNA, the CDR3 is TGTGCCAGCAGTTACGGAGGAATCAACACAGATACGCAGTATTTT.

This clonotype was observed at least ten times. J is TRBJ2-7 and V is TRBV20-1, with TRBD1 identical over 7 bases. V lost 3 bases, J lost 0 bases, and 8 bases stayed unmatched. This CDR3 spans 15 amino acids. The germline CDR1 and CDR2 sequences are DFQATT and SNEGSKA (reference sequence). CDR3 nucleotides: TGCAGTGCTAGTCATGCCGGGACAGACTCCTACGAGCAGTACTTC. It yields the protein CSASHAGTDSYEQYF.

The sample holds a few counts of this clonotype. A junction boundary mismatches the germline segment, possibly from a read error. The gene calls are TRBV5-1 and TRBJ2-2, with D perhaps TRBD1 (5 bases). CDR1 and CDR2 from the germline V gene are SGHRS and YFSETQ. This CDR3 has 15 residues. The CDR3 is CASSLDGRGTRELFF. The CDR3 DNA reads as TGCGCCAGCAGCTTGGACGGTAGGGGCACCAGGGAGCTGTTTTTT.